The clone carrying this T cell receptor (beta chain) has just a few counts. What it recognizes is unknown. This CDR3 is 17 amino acids long. Per the germline V gene, CDR1 is LGHNA and CDR2 is YSLEER. The junction had 5 bases not matched to a gene; V was cut back by 0 bases and J by 1 base. This specimen comes from a study of cytomegalovirus exposure and HLA in healthy donors. Study-wide points: In an earlier analysis, most TCR beta V segments were productive about 87% or about 30% of the time. Presence/absence analyses assumed roughly uniform sequencing depth across donors. Reports showed the classifier diagnosing cytomegalovirus status with high specificity and sensitivity.

60 Vbeta and 13 Jbeta primers were used in PCR. The protocol was immunoSEQ multiplex PCR, while the TCRdb copy is restricted to in-frame clones and leaves out a portion. The repertoire holds 120,000 or so clones, more than 70% seen once, with around 0.24% in the top ten. Sequencing used PBMCs. This clonotype originated in a man aged 50-60 years in good health and CMV-seronegative. The chain is built from TRBV4-3 and TRBJ2-1; TRBD2 matches 8 bases. The CDR3 spells CASSQDSAGGSYNEQFF. The CDR3 DNA reads TGCGCCAGCAGCCAAGATAGTGCGGGAGGATCCTACAATGAGCAGTTCTTC.